The 2 T cell receptor beta chains listed next were all sequenced from one sample in a study of siplizumab effects on memory and regulatory T cells. Method: immunoSEQ multiplex PCR; TCRdb's copy keeps in-frame clones and lacks some. The profile covers roughly 100,000 clones, with 93% appearing a single time and roughly 0.59% taken by the ten largest. Sample: Tregs sorted from blood. Source of these receptors: a human donor in good health.

The V gene is TRBV6-1, the J gene TRBJ1-2; no reliable D call. V lost 4 bases to trimming and J lost 2 bases, with 5 bases between them. The germline V gene has CDR1 MNHNS and CDR2 SASEGT. The CDR3 loop spans 12 amino acids. Here the CDR3 DNA reads TGTGCCAGCAGTGTGCAAAACTATGGCTACACCTTC. The encoded protein is CASSVQNYGYTF.

The V call is TRBV5-1, the J call TRBJ1-2; D might be TRBD1 (5 bases). Trimming took off 0 bases at V and 6 bases at J, with 15 bases between the two ends. Per the germline V gene, CDR1 is SGHRS and CDR2 is YFSETQ. This CDR3 contains 15 residues. This CDR3 is CASSLDPGRADGYTF. The CDR3 DNA reads as TGCGCCAGCAGCTTGGATCCAGGGAGGGCTGATGGCTACACCTTC.